Listed here are 2 T cell receptor beta chains from one sample, sequenced in a study of early T cells in non-severe SARS-CoV-2 infection. TCRdb re-derived calls from the 5' RACE reads in MiXCR, one entry per CDR3 protein. Found here are about 130,000 distinct CDR3 sequences, about 16% of them singletons; the top ten hold around a fifth. The specimen was whole blood. The receptors were gathered from an adult who was a healthcare worker with PCR-confirmed SARS-CoV-2 infection or an uninfected control (not recorded which).

This clonotype was seen a few times. The chain joins TRBV6-1 to TRBJ1-6; 8 nucleotides align to TRBD1. The ends lost 1 base at V and 6 bases at J; junction bases unmatched: 5. This CDR3 contains 16 residues. Germline CDR1 MNHNS, CDR2 SASEGT. This CDR3 is CASSEVSGQGNSPLHF. As DNA, the CDR3 is TGTGCCAGCAGTGAAGTTAGCGGACAGGGTAATTCACCCCTCCACTTT.

The V gene is TRBV6-1, the J gene TRBJ2-3; D may be TRBD1 (5 bases). This CDR3 has 12 residues. With 2 bases removed from V and 7 bases from J, the gap between germline ends came to 7 bases. In germline, CDR1 is MNHNS, CDR2 SASEGT. The CDR3 coding sequence is TGTGCCAGCAGTGAACCAGGGTATACGCAGTATTTT. Protein sequence: CASSEPGYTQYF.